The entry that follows covers one TCR beta chain sequence. The data are from a study of patients and donors after allogeneic stem cell transplantation. TCRdb recomputed calls from the RT-PCR reads with MiXCR, one row per CDR3 protein. The data hold 400,000 to 450,000 distinct CDR3 sequences, with 15% to 20% observed a single time. Germline values: CDR1 LGHNA, CDR2 YSLEER. Trimming at V came to 3 bases and at J to 6 bases, leaving 7 bases not matched to a gene. The CDR3 totals 15 residues. This chain connects TRBV4-3 to TRBJ1-5; 8 positions match TRBD1. Sequencing input: blood, either unsorted or a sorted T cell fraction (not recorded which). The TCR originated in a human donor who was either an allogeneic HSCT recipient or a stem cell or donor lymphocyte infusion donor (not recorded which). It is not recorded whose cells these are; they may come from a transplant donor. The CDR3 DNA follows: TGCGCCAGCAGCCACAGACAGGGGACCGGTCAGCCCCAGCATTTT. Residues: CASSHRQGTGQPQHF.